The entry below describes one T cell receptor (beta chain). The data originate from a study of yellow fever vaccine responses in identical twins. From the RT-PCR reads, TCRdb called clonotypes with MiXCR, one entry per CDR3 protein. The sample lists fewer than 4,500 distinct CDR3 sequences, 70% to 90% occurring once. Trimming left V 8 bases short and J 4 bases short, with 14 bases between. The CDR3 runs 13 residues. Germline values: CDR1 SNHLY, CDR2 FYNNEI. The sequencing here drew on T cells from blood (PBMCs), unsorted or a sorted subset (not recorded which), taken before or after yellow fever vaccination (not recorded which). This clonotype originated in a woman in her late teens or twenties who received the yellow fever vaccine. The chain employs TRBV2 and TRBJ1-2; no reliable D call. As DNA, the CDR3 is TGTGCCAGCGCTATTAATCCGGCCTATGGCTACACCTTC. Its translation is CASAINPAYGYTF.